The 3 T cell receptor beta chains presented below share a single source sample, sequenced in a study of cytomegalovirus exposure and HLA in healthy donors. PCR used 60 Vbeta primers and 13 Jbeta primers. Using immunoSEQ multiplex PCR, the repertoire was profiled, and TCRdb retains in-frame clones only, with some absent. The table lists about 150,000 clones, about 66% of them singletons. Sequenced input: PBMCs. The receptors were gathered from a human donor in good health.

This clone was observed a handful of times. The CDR3 coding sequence is TGCGCCAGCAGCCAAGACAGGGTTGGCACTGAAGCTTTCTTT. Translated, it gives CASSQDRVGTEAFF. This sequence joins TRBV4-3 and TRBJ1-1; the D gene is possibly TRBD1 (5 bases). The CDR3 is made up of 14 amino acids. Trimming shortened V by 0 bases and J by 4 bases, and 9 bases separated the two germline ends. CDR1 LGHNA and CDR2 YSLEER come from the germline V gene.

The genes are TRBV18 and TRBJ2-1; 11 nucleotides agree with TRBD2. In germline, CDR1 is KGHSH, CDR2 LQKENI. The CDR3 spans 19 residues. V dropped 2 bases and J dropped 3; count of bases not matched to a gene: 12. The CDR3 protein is CASSPRSAAGTSGYNEQFF. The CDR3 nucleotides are TGTGCCAGCTCACCAAGGTCGGCAGCCGGGACTAGCGGCTACAATGAGCAGTTCTTC. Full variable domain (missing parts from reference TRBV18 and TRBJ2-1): NAGVMQNPRHLVRRRGQEARLRCSPMKGHSHVYWYRQLPEEGLKFMVYLQKENIIDESGMPKERFSAEFPKEGPSILRIQQVVRGDSAAYFCASSPRSAAGTSGYNEQFFGPGTRLTVL.

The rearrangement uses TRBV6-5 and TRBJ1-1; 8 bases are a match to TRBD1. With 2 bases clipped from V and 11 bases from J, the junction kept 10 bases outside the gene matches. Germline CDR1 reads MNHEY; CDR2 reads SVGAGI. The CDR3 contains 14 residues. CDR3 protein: CASSYRGNRGTAFF. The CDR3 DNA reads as TGTGCCAGCAGTTACAGGGGCAACAGGGGGACGGCTTTCTTT.